This entry lists 19 T cell receptor beta chains sequenced from one sample in a study of blood T cell repertoires in COVID-19. Assay: immunoSEQ multiplex PCR; the TCRdb copy retains only in-frame clones and omits some. The profile shows hundreds of thousands of clones, over 75% of them singletons. Specimen: PBMCs or T cells enriched from blood (not recorded which). Source of these receptors: a man aged 35-49 years in a cohort exposed to, infected with or recovered from COVID-19 (not recorded which).

Regarding this clone: At the DNA level, this CDR3 is encoded by other sequences in the same sample as well. The genes are TRBV11-2 and TRBJ2-1; D possibly corresponds to TRBD1 (5 bases). V was pared by 1 base and J by 2 bases, with 9 bases between. The CDR3 is 15 amino acids. The germline gives CDR1 SGHAT, CDR2 FQNNGV. CDR3 coding DNA: TGTGCCAGCAGCTTAGGGCAGGGAACCTACAATGAGCAGTTCTTC. Protein product: CASSLGQGTYNEQFF.

The chain links TRBV28 to TRBJ1-2; D is uncertain. Trimming took off 4 bases at V and 4 bases at J, with 10 bases between the two ends. The length of the CDR3 is 13 residues. Germline V gene data show CDR1 as MDHEN and CDR2 as SYDVKM. The CDR3, as DNA: TGTGCCAGCAGTTCTCGTAGATTCTATGGCTACACCTTC. This encodes CASSSRRFYGYTF.

V usage is TRBV7-8 and J usage is TRBJ2-1, with 13 bases fitting TRBD2. V lost 5 bases, J lost 5 bases, and 3 bases stayed unmatched. Per germline, CDR1 SGHVS and CDR2 FQNEAQ. This CDR3 is 15 amino acids long. The CDR3 region is CASSAGLAGNNEQFF. Written as DNA, the CDR3 is TGTGCCAGCAGCGCGGGACTAGCGGGAAACAATGAGCAGTTCTTC.

J is TRBJ1-1 and V is TRBV6-5; 9 positions match TRBD1. In germline, CDR1 is MNHEY, CDR2 SVGAGI. CDR3 length equals 14 residues. With V trimmed by 6 bases and J by 5 bases, 7 bases remained unmatched. The CDR3 region is CASRNRGRRTEAFF. In nucleotides, the CDR3 is TGTGCCAGCAGAAACAGGGGGCGTCGAACTGAAGCTTTCTTT.

This clone was recorded a few times. This chain connects TRBV7-8 to TRBJ1-1; D remains ambiguous. The germline V gene has CDR1 SGHVS and CDR2 FQNEAQ. The CDR3 spans 13 residues. V was cut by 2 bases and J by 4 bases, with 8 bases left in between. CDR3 sequence (DNA): TGTGCCAGCAGCTTAAAAGGGAGCACTGAAGCTTTCTTT. It translates to CASSLKGSTEAFF.

V and J are TRBV6-5 and TRBJ1-6; 9 nucleotides match TRBD1. The V gene end was trimmed by 6 bases and the J gene end by 9 bases; junction bases not matched to a gene: 6. The CDR3 is made up of 14 amino acids. Looked up from germline, CDR1 is MNHEY and CDR2 is SVGAGI. As DNA, the CDR3 is TGTGCCAGCAGGGGGGACAGGGAGCCTTCACCCCTCCACTTT. Translated, it gives CASRGDREPSPLHF.

The rearrangement joins TRBV7-2 to TRBJ2-7, with 8 bases lining up with TRBD2. Unmatched junction bases numbered 10, after V lost 7 bases and J lost 2 bases. The CDR3 sequence is 15 residues long. The germline V gene encodes CDR1 SGHTA and CDR2 FQGNSA. The CDR3 is CASNFEGLGPYEQYF. DNA for the CDR3: TGTGCCAGCAACTTCGAGGGACTAGGGCCCTACGAGCAGTACTTC.

The gene calls are TRBV27 and TRBJ2-7, with 13 bases fitting TRBD2. V lost 5 bases and J lost 2; bases outside the gene matches: 9. The CDR3 extends over 17 amino acids. Germline loops: CDR1 MNHEY, CDR2 SMNVEV (reference sequence). The CDR3 is CASSVGTSGTLTYEQYF. DNA of the CDR3: TGTGCCAGCAGTGTCGGGACTAGCGGGACTCTGACCTACGAGCAGTACTTC.

V is TRBV24-1 and J is TRBJ2-7, with 7 bases matching TRBD2. The CDR3 loop spans 17 amino acids. V shed 0 bases, J shed 6 bases, and the junction held 13 bases outside the gene matches. The V gene's germline CDR1 is KGHDR and CDR2 SFDVKD. CDR3 loop: CATSDLQTWREWGEQYF. The CDR3 coding sequence is TGTGCCACCAGTGATTTGCAGACTTGGCGGGAGTGGGGCGAGCAGTACTTC.

V and J are TRBV28 and TRBJ1-6, with 7 bases that match TRBD1. The CDR3 runs 14 residues. Germline V gene lookup returns CDR1 MDHEN and CDR2 SYDVKM. V shed 7 bases, J shed 10 bases, and the junction held 10 bases outside the gene matches. CDR3 coding DNA: TGTGCCAGCACCTTAGGGGGCCGGGGATCACCCCTCCACTTT. Amino acid sequence: CASTLGGRGSPLHF.

The V call is TRBV5-1, the J call TRBJ1-3, with D possibly TRBD1 on 6 matching bases. Germline-derived CDR1 and CDR2 are SGHRS and YFSETQ. The CDR3 length is 18 residues. V was trimmed by 4 bases and J by 1 base, leaving 21 bases between them. The CDR3 DNA is TGCGCCAGCAGCCGGAATCCGTTGACAGGCCTTTCTGGAAACACCATATATTTT. This sequence encodes CASSRNPLTGLSGNTIYF.

This clone was seen only once. The chain recombines TRBV14 with TRBJ1-2, with D unclear. Germline V lookup: CDR1 SGHDN, CDR2 FVKESK. This CDR3 region has 14 residues. The V and J ends lost 3 bases and 2 bases respectively, with 10 bases between them. The CDR3 loop reads CASSHQSVNYGYTF. The CDR3 bases are TGTGCCAGCAGCCATCAGTCCGTCAACTATGGCTACACCTTC.

This chain connects TRBV10-3 to TRBJ1-2; 7 bases line up with TRBD1. Germline V gene sequence: CDR1 ENHRY, CDR2 SYGVKD. The J segment lost 1 base and the V segment lost 6 bases, leaving 5 bases of the junction unmatched. The CDR3 runs to 14 residues. CDR3 nucleotide sequence: TGTGCCATCAGACAGGGGAAGGGTAACTATGGCTACACCTTC. Protein: CAIRQGKGNYGYTF.

The rearrangement links TRBV6-1 to TRBJ1-5; tentative D call: TRBD1 (5 bases). The CDR3 totals 17 residues. V lost 3 bases and J lost 11, with 26 bases in between. Germline V gives CDR1 MNHNS, CDR2 SASEGT. CDR3: CASSDKGMGLPNQAQHF. The CDR3 DNA sequence: TGTGCCAGCAGTGATAAGGGTATGGGACTCCCCAATCAAGCCCAGCATTTT.

J is TRBJ1-1 and V is TRBV5-4; TRBD1 agrees at 7 bases. Unmatched junction bases numbered 6, after V lost 3 bases and J lost 7 bases. The V gene's germline CDR1 is SGHNT and CDR2 YYREEE (reference sequence). The CDR3 loop spans 13 amino acids. The CDR3 protein is CASSSSQGYEAFF. DNA for the CDR3: TGTGCCAGCAGCTCATCACAGGGGTATGAAGCTTTCTTT.

The rearrangement uses TRBV2 and TRBJ2-3, with TRBD2 matching 10 bases. This CDR3 has 15 residues. V shed 4 bases, J shed 5 bases, and the junction held 6 bases outside the gene matches. Per the germline V gene, CDR1 is SNHLY and CDR2 is FYNNEI. The CDR3 protein is CASSVLAGVRDTQYF. The DNA of the CDR3 is TGTGCCAGCAGTGTTCTAGCGGGAGTTAGAGATACGCAGTATTTT. The full variable domain, its missing parts supplied by reference TRBV2 and TRBJ2-3, is EPEVTQTPSHQVTQMGQEVILRCVPISNHLYFYWYRQILGQKVEFLVSFYNNEISEKSEIFDDQFSVERPDGSNFTLKIRSTKLEDSAMYFCASSVLAGVRDTQYFGPGTRLTVL.

The chain couples TRBV30 to TRBJ2-4, with TRBD2 matching over 8 bases. Germline V gene data show CDR1 as GTSNPN and CDR2 as SVGIG (reference sequence). J was trimmed by 8 bases and V by 0 bases; bases with no gene match: 15. CDR3 size: 17 residues. The CDR3 region has the DNA TGTGCCTGGAGTGTATCCCGGGAGGGCCTCGTGACCGACATTCAGTACTTC. Encoded protein: CAWSVSREGLVTDIQYF.

This clone was detected only once. The chain combines TRBV7-3 with TRBJ2-6; D gene uncertain. The CDR3 is 16 residues long. V was trimmed by 5 bases and J by 2 bases, leaving 13 bases between them. Germline V gene lookup returns CDR1 SGHTA and CDR2 FQGTGA. In DNA, the CDR3 is TGTGCCAGCAGCCCCTCGGGTTGGCCTGGGGCCAACGTCCTGACTTTC. Its protein is CASSPSGWPGANVLTF.

V is TRBV9 and J is TRBJ2-7, with unresolved D. Germline-derived CDR1 and CDR2 are SGDLS and YYNGEE. The CDR3 runs 13 residues. V shed 3 bases and J shed 4 bases, with 11 bases lying between them. CDR3 coding DNA: TGTGCCAGCAGCGGCAAGACCAGGTACGAGCAGTACTTC. This translates into CASSGKTRYEQYF.